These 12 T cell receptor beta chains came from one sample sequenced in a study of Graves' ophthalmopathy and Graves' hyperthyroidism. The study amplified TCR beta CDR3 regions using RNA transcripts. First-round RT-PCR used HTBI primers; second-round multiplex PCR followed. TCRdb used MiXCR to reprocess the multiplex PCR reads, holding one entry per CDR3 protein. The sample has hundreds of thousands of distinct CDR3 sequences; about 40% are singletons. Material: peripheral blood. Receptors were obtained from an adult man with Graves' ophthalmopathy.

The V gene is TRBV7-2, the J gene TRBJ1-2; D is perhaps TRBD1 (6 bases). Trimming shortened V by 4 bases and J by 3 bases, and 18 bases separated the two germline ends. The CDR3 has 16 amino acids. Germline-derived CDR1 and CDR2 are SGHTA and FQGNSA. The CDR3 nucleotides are TGTGCCAGCAGCTCCCCTCGGGGGGGGCTATACTATGGCTACACCTTC. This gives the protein CASSSPRGGLYYGYTF. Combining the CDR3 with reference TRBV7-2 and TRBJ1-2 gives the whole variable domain GAGVSQSPSNKVTEKGKDVELRCDPISGHTALYWYRQSLGQGLEFLIYFQGNSAPDKSGLPSDRFSAERTGGSVSTLTIQRTQQEDSAVYLCASSSPRGGLYYGYTFGSGTRLTVV.

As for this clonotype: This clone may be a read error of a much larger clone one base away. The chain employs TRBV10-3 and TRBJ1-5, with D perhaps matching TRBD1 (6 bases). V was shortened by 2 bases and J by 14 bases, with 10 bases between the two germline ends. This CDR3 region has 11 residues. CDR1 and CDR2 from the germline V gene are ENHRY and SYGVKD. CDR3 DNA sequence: TGTGCCATCAGTGAGGTCAGGGGCAAGCATTTT. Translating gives CAISEVRGKHF.

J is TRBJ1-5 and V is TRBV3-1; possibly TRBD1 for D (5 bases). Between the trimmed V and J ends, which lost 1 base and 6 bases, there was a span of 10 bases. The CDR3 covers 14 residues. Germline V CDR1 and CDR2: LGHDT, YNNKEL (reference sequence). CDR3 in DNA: TGTGCCAGCAGCCAAGGACAGACGGGTCAGCCCCAGCATTTT. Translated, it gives CASSQGQTGQPQHF.

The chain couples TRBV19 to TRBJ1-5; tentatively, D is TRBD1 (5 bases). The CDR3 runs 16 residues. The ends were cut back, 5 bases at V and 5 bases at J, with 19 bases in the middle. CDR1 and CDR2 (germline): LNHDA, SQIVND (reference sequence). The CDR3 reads CASSDGTGGEHQPQHF. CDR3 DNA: TGTGCCAGTAGTGATGGGACGGGAGGCGAGCATCAGCCCCAGCATTTT. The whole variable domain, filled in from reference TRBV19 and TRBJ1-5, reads DGGITQSPKYLFRKEGQNVTLSCEQNLNHDAMYWYRQDPGQGLRLIYYSQIVNDFQKGDIAEGYSVSREKKESFPLTVTSAQKNPTAFYLCASSDGTGGEHQPQHFGDGTRLSIL.

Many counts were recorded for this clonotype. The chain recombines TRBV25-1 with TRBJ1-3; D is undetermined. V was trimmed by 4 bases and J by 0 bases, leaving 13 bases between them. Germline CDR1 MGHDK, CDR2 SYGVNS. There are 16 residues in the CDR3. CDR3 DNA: TGTGCCAGCAGTGGAGGCGGGAGCCTCTCTGGAAACACCATATATTTT. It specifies CASSGGGSLSGNTIYF.

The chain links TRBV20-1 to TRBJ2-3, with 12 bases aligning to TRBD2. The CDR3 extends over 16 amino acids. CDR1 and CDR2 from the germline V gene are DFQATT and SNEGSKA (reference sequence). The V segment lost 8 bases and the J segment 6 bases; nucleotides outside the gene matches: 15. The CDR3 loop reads CSLERRLAGEADTQYF. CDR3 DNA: TGCAGTCTAGAAAGAAGACTAGCGGGAGAAGCTGATACGCAGTATTTT.

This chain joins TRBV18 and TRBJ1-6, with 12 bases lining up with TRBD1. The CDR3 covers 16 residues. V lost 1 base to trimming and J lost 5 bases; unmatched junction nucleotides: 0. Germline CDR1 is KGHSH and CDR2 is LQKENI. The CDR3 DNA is TGTGCCAGCTCACCACGGGACAGGGGGCATAATTCACCCCTCCACTTT. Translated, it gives CASSPRDRGHNSPLHF.

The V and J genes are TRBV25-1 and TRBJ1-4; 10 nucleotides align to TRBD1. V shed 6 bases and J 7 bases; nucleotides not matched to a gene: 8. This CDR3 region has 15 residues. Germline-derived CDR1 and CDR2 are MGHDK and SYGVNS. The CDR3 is CASSSVRDRGEKLFF. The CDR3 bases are TGTGCCAGCAGCTCGGTCCGGGACAGGGGTGAAAAACTGTTTTTT.

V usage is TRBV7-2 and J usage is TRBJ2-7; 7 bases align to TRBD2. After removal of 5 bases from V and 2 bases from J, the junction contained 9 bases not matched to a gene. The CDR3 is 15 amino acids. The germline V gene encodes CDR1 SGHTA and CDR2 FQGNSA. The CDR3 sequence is CASSQVRERPYEQYF. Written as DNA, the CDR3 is TGTGCCAGCAGCCAAGTGCGGGAGCGACCCTACGAGCAGTACTTC.

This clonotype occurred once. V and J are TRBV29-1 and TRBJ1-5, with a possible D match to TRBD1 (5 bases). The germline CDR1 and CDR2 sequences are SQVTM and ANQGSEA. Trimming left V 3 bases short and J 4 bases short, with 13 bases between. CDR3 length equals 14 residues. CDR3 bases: TGCAGCGTTGAGGCAGGGAGCGCGAATCAGCCCCAGCATTTT. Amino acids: CSVEAGSANQPQHF.

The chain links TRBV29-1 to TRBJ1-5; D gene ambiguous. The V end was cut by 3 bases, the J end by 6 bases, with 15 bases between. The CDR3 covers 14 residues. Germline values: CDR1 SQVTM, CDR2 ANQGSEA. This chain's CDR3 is CSVEASGMAQPQHF. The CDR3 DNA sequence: TGCAGCGTTGAGGCTAGCGGGATGGCTCAGCCCCAGCATTTT. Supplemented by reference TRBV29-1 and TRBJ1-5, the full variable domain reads SAVISQKPSRDICQRGTSLTIQCQVDSQVTMMFWYRQQPGQSLTLIATANQGSEATYESGFVIDKFPISRPNLTFSTLTVSNMSPEDSSIYLCSVEASGMAQPQHFGDGTRLSIL.

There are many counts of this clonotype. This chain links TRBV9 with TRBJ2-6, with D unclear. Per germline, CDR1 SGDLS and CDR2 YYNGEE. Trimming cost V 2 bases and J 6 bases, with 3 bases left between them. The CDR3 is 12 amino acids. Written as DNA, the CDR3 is TGTGCCAGCAGCGTGGAGGCCAACGTCCTGACTTTC. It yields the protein CASSVEANVLTF.